The entry that follows covers one T cell receptor (beta chain) sequence. Its specificity is unknown. This entry is derived from a study of T-cell reconstitution after alpha-beta-depleted transplantation in children. Unique molecular identifiers were incorporated when the TCRbeta library was constructed. TCRdb processed the PCR reads anew with MiXCR; each CDR3 protein has one entry. The sample includes about 440,000 distinct CDR3 sequences, approximately 42% of them seen just once. Broader study findings: From newly produced T cells came most of the T-cell counts and diversity one year after transplant. About two months after transplant, alpha-beta T cells reportedly came from several hundred expanded graft clones. After transplant, high TCRbeta diversity at day 60 in some patients arose from surviving recipient T cells and thymic progenitors.

Germline CDR1 is SGDLS and CDR2 is YYNGEE. V shed 5 bases and J 7 bases; nucleotides not matched to a gene: 5. The length of the CDR3 is 15 residues. This TCR was recovered from a girl aged 2-10 years with aplastic anemia, due to receive a stem cell transplant. The sequenced sample was PBMCs, obtained before TCRalphabeta/CD19-depleted stem cell transplant. This chain links TRBV9 with TRBJ2-1; 14 bases are a match to TRBD2. The CDR3 protein is CASSKTSGRANEQFF. As DNA, the CDR3 is TGTGCCAGCAGTAAGACTAGCGGGAGGGCTAATGAGCAGTTCTTC.